The 27 T cell receptor beta chains reported below all come from one sample, sequenced in a study of vaccination effects on CD4 cells after COVID-19. Within the ViraFEST assay, antigen-specific CD4+ T cells underwent expansion with viral peptide pools prior to sequencing. The culture ran for roughly ten days, and then CD4+ T cells were isolated. The data were produced by immunoSEQ multiplex PCR, yet TCRdb's version contains in-frame clones alone and is incomplete. The repertoire includes tens of thousands of clones, approximately 81% of them detected once, and approximately 1.7% sits in the top ten. Antigen specificity for these receptors is unknown. The sequences come from CD4+ T cells from PBMCs cultured with HCoV-229E spike peptides, collected before COVID-19 vaccination. All receptors come from a human donor who received a COVID-19 vaccine.

V and J are TRBV4-2 and TRBJ2-5, with 10 nucleotides matching TRBD2. The CDR3 is 16 residues long. Germline CDR1 LGHNA, CDR2 YNFKEQ. J gave up 0 bases and V 4 bases, and 5 bases lay outside the gene matches. This CDR3 reads CASSPRTSGNQETQYF. In DNA, the CDR3 is TGTGCCAGCAGCCCTCGGACTAGCGGTAACCAAGAGACCCAGTACTTC.

The chain has TRBV19 and TRBJ1-5; no clear D. Trimming took 6 bases from V and 0 from J, leaving 6 bases between them. The CDR3 is 13 residues long. Germline CDR1 reads LNHDA; CDR2 reads SQIVND (reference sequence). For the CDR3, the DNA is TGTGCCAGTAGGACTGGTAGCAATCAGCCCCAGCATTTT. Encoded protein: CASRTGSNQPQHF.

The genes are TRBV18 and TRBJ1-4, with D unclear. Germline CDR1 reads KGHSH; CDR2 reads LQKENI. The V end lost 3 bases, the J end lost 0 bases, and 14 bases lay between the germline ends. CDR3 size: 17 residues. The CDR3 DNA is TGTGCCAGCTCACCTCGAACAGTTGTCGCAACTAATGAAAAACTGTTTTTT. Encoded protein: CASSPRTVVATNEKLFF. Full variable domain (remainder filled in from reference TRBV18 and TRBJ1-4): NAGVMQNPRHLVRRRGQEARLRCSPMKGHSHVYWYRQLPEEGLKFMVYLQKENIIDESGMPKERFSAEFPKEGPSILRIQQVVRGDSAAYFCASSPRTVVATNEKLFFGSGTQLSVL.

The chain employs TRBV9 and TRBJ1-5; no definite D call. The CDR3 has 13 amino acids. Per the germline V gene, CDR1 is SGDLS and CDR2 is YYNGEE. V was pared by 2 bases and J by 0 bases, with 3 bases between. CDR3 coding DNA: TGTGCCAGCAGCGTGAATAGCAATCAGCCCCAGCATTTT. It specifies CASSVNSNQPQHF.

The J gene is TRBJ2-1, the V gene TRBV4-3; tentatively, D is TRBD2 (5 bases). The CDR3 length is 16 residues. The ends were cut back, 1 base at V and 10 bases at J, with 20 bases in the middle. Germline V gene sequence: CDR1 LGHNA, CDR2 YSLEER. CDR3 loop: CASSQGAPSGFREQFF. CDR3 sequence (DNA): TGCGCCAGCAGCCAAGGTGCCCCATCGGGGTTCAGGGAGCAGTTCTTC.

This chain connects TRBV5-1 to TRBJ1-1; D perhaps matches TRBD1 (5 bases). Per germline, CDR1 SGHRS and CDR2 YFSETQ. The CDR3 runs to 13 residues. Trimming removed 4 bases at V and 4 bases at J, with 11 bases between. The CDR3: CASSGQGATEAFF. CDR3 nucleotides: TGCGCCAGCAGCGGTCAGGGTGCCACTGAAGCTTTCTTT.

The table lists this clone with a count of one. CDR3 coding DNA: TGTGCCAGCTCACCACAGGGTATCTACAATGAGCAGTTCTTC. Residues: CASSPQGIYNEQFF. The chain combines TRBV18 with TRBJ2-1, with D uncertain. The CDR3 totals 14 residues. CDR1 and CDR2 from the germline V gene are KGHSH and LQKENI. Deletions cut 1 base from V and 3 bases from J, with 7 bases between.

This clone showed up just once. The V gene is TRBV30, the J gene TRBJ2-1; 9 nucleotides align to TRBD1. From germline, CDR1 is GTSNPN and CDR2 SVGIG (reference sequence). There are 16 residues in the CDR3. V lost 4 bases, J lost 3 bases, and 10 bases stayed unmatched. The CDR3: CAWTSMGQGLYNEQFF. CDR3 nucleotides: TGTGCCTGGACATCCATGGGACAGGGCCTCTACAATGAGCAGTTCTTC.

The sample holds a few counts of this clone. The V call is TRBV25-1, the J call TRBJ1-5; TRBD1 aligns across 7 bases. The CDR3 runs to 17 residues. Germline lookup yields CDR1 MGHDK and CDR2 SYGVNS. V gave up 3 bases and J gave up 1 base; unmatched junction bases: 9. The CDR3: CASSDDRGQISNQPQHF. Written as DNA, the CDR3 is TGTGCCAGCAGTGATGATCGGGGACAGATCAGCAATCAGCCCCAGCATTTT.

This clone has just a few counts. J is TRBJ1-5 and V is TRBV28, with D hard to call. The CDR3 runs 14 residues. In germline, CDR1 is MDHEN, CDR2 SYDVKM. Trimming cost V 8 bases and J 5 bases, with 16 bases left between them. CDR3 loop: CASSLGGRYQPQHF. The CDR3 DNA follows: TGTGCCAGCTCCTTAGGAGGGCGATATCAGCCCCAGCATTTT.

The J gene is TRBJ2-7, the V gene TRBV5-5; D might be TRBD2 (5 bases). The CDR3 has 13 amino acids. Germline-derived CDR1 and CDR2 are SGHKS and YYEKEE (reference sequence). V dropped 1 base and J dropped 4 bases, with 9 bases sitting between them. In DNA, the CDR3 is TGTGCCAGCAGCTTGCTTTCGGGATACGAGCAGTACGTC. Amino acids: CASSLLSGYEQYV.

V and J are TRBV6-4 and TRBJ2-3; D might be TRBD1 or TRBD2, each matching 5 bases. Germline loops: CDR1 MRHNA, CDR2 SNTAGT. The V and J ends lost 6 bases and 4 bases respectively, with 17 bases between them. This CDR3 region has 15 residues. CDR3 bases: TGTGCCAGCAGCATATCGGGGACGGGTGCAGATACGCAGTATTTT. Residues: CASSISGTGADTQYF.

V is TRBV19 and J is TRBJ2-6; D may be TRBD1 or TRBD2 (7 bases each). Trimming left V 4 bases short and J 0 bases short, with 13 bases between. Germline lookup yields CDR1 LNHDA and CDR2 SQIVND (reference sequence). CDR3 length: 17 amino acids. CDR3 nucleotide sequence: TGTGCCAGTAGTACAGGGGGAGGGAGCTCTGGGGCCAACGTCCTGACTTTC. Its protein is CASSTGGGSSGANVLTF.

The chain has TRBV4-1 and TRBJ2-1; D remains ambiguous. V was pared by 1 base and J by 3 bases, with 10 bases between. The CDR3 totals 15 residues. Germline V gene lookup returns CDR1 MGHRA and CDR2 YSYEKL. The CDR3 DNA sequence: TGCGCCAGCAGCCAAGCCGAGATAGACTACAATGAGCAGTTCTTC. Translating gives CASSQAEIDYNEQFF.

The gene calls are TRBV4-2 and TRBJ2-3, with 15 bases aligning to TRBD2. The CDR3 is 19 amino acids. The junction had 11 bases not matched to a gene; V was cut back by 0 bases and J by 7 bases. Germline CDR1 reads LGHNA; CDR2 reads YNFKEQ. Here the CDR3 reads CASSQDRRTSGGVPYTQYF. Written as DNA, the CDR3 is TGTGCCAGCAGCCAAGATCGACGGACTAGCGGGGGGGTCCCGTATACGCAGTATTTT.

V gene TRBV29-1 combines with J gene TRBJ2-3; possible D gene TRBD2, 6 bases. The CDR3 loop spans 15 amino acids. The V end lost 1 base, the J end lost 0 bases, and 11 bases lay between the germline ends. Germline V gives CDR1 SQVTM, CDR2 ANQGSEA. As DNA, the CDR3 is TGCAGCGTTGAAGGCCTAGCGTCGAGCACAGATACGCAGTATTTT. This translates into CSVEGLASSTDTQYF.

V usage is TRBV19 and J usage is TRBJ1-5, with D possibly matching TRBD1 (5 bases). Trimming shortened V by 4 bases and J by 4 bases, and 14 bases separated the two germline ends. Germline CDR1 and CDR2: LNHDA and SQIVND (reference sequence). This CDR3 spans 15 amino acids. The CDR3 bases are TGTGCCAGTAGTAGACTAGGGGATCTAAATCAGCCCCAGCATTTT. Its protein product is CASSRLGDLNQPQHF.

The count of this clone is one. This chain uses TRBV7-3 with TRBJ2-1; the match to TRBD2 covers 13 bases. J gave up 6 bases and V 3 bases, and 2 bases lay outside the gene matches. CDR3 size: 15 residues. The germline V gene encodes CDR1 SGHTA and CDR2 FQGTGA. The CDR3: CASSFTSGGGNEQFF. DNA of the CDR3: TGTGCCAGCAGCTTTACTAGCGGGGGGGGCAATGAGCAGTTCTTC. Full variable domain (rest looked up from reference TRBV7-3 and TRBJ2-1): GAGVSQTPSNKVTEKGKYVELRCDPISGHTALYWYRQSLGQGPEFLIYFQGTGAADDSGLPNDRFFAVRPEGSVSTLKIQRTERGDSAVYLCASSFTSGGGNEQFFGPGTRLTVL.

The V and J genes are TRBV5-1 and TRBJ1-6, with 7 positions matching TRBD1. Trimming removed 4 bases from V and 7 bases from J; junction bases left unmatched: 2. The CDR3 is made up of 13 amino acids. The V gene's germline CDR1 is SGHRS and CDR2 YFSETQ. The CDR3 here is CASSGTANSPLHF. CDR3 coding DNA: TGCGCCAGCAGCGGGACAGCGAATTCACCCCTCCACTTT.

V usage is TRBV21-1 and J usage is TRBJ2-7; the D call of TRBD2 is as the table states it, not checked on the DNA. TRBV21-1 is shown as a pseudogene. This CDR3 has 16 amino acids. This CDR3 reads CASSKALRGRSYEQYV. CDR3 coding DNA: TGTGCCAGCAGCAAAGCGCTCCGGGGTCGCTCCTACGAGCAGTACGTC.

This chain uses TRBV6-5 with TRBJ1-3, with a tentative D call TRBD1 (6 bases). The CDR3 is 13 amino acids. Germline V CDR1 and CDR2: MNHEY, SVGAGI. The V and J ends lost 6 bases and 2 bases respectively, with 8 bases between them. The DNA for the CDR3 is TGTGCCAGCAGCCGGGACACTGGAAACACCATATATTTT. This sequence encodes CASSRDTGNTIYF.

This chain uses TRBV3-1 (or the pseudogene TRBV3-2) with TRBJ1-1; possible D gene TRBD1, 5 bases. This CDR3 contains 13 residues. Deletions cut 4 bases from V and 1 base from J, with 7 bases between. Germline CDR1 and CDR2: LGHDT and YNNKEL (reference sequence). CDR3 nucleotide sequence: TGTGCCAGCAGCCTAACAGGGAACACTGAAGCTTTCTTT. Protein sequence: CASSLTGNTEAFF.

In this sample, this clone turned up a few times. The rearrangement joins TRBV6-6 to TRBJ1-2; no clear D. This CDR3 has 12 amino acids. V shed 0 bases and J shed 8 bases, with 7 bases lying between them. Germline loops: CDR1 MNHNY, CDR2 SVGAGI (reference sequence). CDR3 bases: TGTGCCAGCAGTTACTCGCATGAGGGCTACACCTTC. Residues: CASSYSHEGYTF.

This chain links TRBV10-2 with TRBJ2-7; tentatively, D is TRBD1 or TRBD2 (6 bases each). This CDR3 contains 13 residues. Trimming stripped 5 bases from V and 4 bases from J, with 12 bases between. From germline, CDR1 is WSHSY and CDR2 SAAADI. This CDR3 is CASSLADRYEQYV. As DNA, the CDR3 is TGCGCCAGCAGTTTAGCGGACAGATACGAGCAGTACGTC.

The chain is built from TRBV6-1 and TRBJ1-5; unclear D gene. Trimming removed 0 bases at V and 0 bases at J, with 9 bases between. This CDR3 spans 16 amino acids. The germline V gene has CDR1 MNHNS and CDR2 SASEGT. The CDR3 loop is CASSEAVTASNQPQHF. In DNA form, the CDR3 reads TGTGCCAGCAGTGAAGCGGTGACGGCTAGCAATCAGCCCCAGCATTTT.

This clone came up a few times. The chain has TRBV9 and TRBJ1-6, with D uncertain. The V and J ends lost 0 bases and 2 bases respectively, with 3 bases between them. This CDR3 has 14 amino acids. CDR1 is SGDLS, CDR2 YYNGEE, per germline. The CDR3: CASSVDPYNSPLHF. The CDR3 DNA follows: TGTGCCAGCAGCGTAGACCCCTATAATTCACCCCTCCACTTT.

This clone turned up a few times. J is TRBJ1-4 and V is TRBV19; 8 bases fit TRBD1. V was clipped by 3 bases and J by 3 bases; unmatched bases: 9. This CDR3 has 17 amino acids. Per the germline V gene, CDR1 is LNHDA and CDR2 is SQIVND (reference sequence). CDR3 in amino acids: CASSMEDREGANEKLFF. The CDR3 DNA follows: TGTGCCAGTAGTATGGAGGACAGGGAAGGTGCTAATGAAAAACTGTTTTTT.